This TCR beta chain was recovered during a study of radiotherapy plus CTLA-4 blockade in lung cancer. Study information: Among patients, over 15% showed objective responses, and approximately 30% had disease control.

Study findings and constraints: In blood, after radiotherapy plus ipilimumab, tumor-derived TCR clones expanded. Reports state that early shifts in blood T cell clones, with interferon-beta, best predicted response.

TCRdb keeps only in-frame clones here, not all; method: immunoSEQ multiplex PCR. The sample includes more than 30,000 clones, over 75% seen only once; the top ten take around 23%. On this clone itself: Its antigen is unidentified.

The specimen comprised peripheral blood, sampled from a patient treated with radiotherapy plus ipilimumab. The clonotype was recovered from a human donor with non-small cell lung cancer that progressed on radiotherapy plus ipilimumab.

The CDR3 reads CASSFLAGQETQYF. As DNA, the CDR3 is TGTGCCAGCAGCTTCCTAGCGGGCCAAGAGACCCAGTACTTC. J is TRBJ2-5 and V is TRBV5-5; 8 bases line up with TRBD2. The V segment lost 2 bases and the J segment 1 base; nucleotides outside the gene matches: 1. The germline V gene has CDR1 SGHKS and CDR2 YYEKEE (reference sequence). There are 14 residues in the CDR3. Full variable domain (outside the CDR3, taken from reference TRBV5-5 and TRBJ2-5): DAGVTQSPTHLIKTRGQQVTLRCSPISGHKSVSWYQQVLGQGPQFIFQYYEKEERGRGNFPDRFSARQFPNYSSELNVNALLLGDSALYLCASSFLAGQETQYFGPGTRLLVL.